Below, one T cell receptor (beta chain) is given with its context. No antigen is known for it. This PCR relied on a set of 60 Vbeta primers and 13 Jbeta primers. Using immunoSEQ multiplex PCR, the repertoire was profiled, and TCRdb retains in-frame clones only, with some absent. The sample has around 200,000 clones; roughly 80% are singletons. These data come from a study of cytomegalovirus exposure and HLA in healthy donors. Notes on the study in general: Later, an analysis showed that TCR beta chains associated with HLA were more clonally expanded than others that were equally common. The authors later found TCR association rates varying by HLA locus, with DRB1 most and HLA-C fewest.

Trimming left V 3 bases short and J 6 bases short, with 12 bases between. In germline, CDR1 is MNHEY, CDR2 SMNVEV (reference sequence). This CDR3 has 14 residues. This TCR came from a man aged 40-55 years in good health and CMV-seronegative. The source material was PBMCs. The chain links TRBV27 to TRBJ2-1, with D possibly TRBD2 on 5 matching bases. The CDR3: CASSFGNLANEQFF. The CDR3 DNA reads TGTGCCAGCAGTTTCGGGAACTTGGCCAATGAGCAGTTCTTC.